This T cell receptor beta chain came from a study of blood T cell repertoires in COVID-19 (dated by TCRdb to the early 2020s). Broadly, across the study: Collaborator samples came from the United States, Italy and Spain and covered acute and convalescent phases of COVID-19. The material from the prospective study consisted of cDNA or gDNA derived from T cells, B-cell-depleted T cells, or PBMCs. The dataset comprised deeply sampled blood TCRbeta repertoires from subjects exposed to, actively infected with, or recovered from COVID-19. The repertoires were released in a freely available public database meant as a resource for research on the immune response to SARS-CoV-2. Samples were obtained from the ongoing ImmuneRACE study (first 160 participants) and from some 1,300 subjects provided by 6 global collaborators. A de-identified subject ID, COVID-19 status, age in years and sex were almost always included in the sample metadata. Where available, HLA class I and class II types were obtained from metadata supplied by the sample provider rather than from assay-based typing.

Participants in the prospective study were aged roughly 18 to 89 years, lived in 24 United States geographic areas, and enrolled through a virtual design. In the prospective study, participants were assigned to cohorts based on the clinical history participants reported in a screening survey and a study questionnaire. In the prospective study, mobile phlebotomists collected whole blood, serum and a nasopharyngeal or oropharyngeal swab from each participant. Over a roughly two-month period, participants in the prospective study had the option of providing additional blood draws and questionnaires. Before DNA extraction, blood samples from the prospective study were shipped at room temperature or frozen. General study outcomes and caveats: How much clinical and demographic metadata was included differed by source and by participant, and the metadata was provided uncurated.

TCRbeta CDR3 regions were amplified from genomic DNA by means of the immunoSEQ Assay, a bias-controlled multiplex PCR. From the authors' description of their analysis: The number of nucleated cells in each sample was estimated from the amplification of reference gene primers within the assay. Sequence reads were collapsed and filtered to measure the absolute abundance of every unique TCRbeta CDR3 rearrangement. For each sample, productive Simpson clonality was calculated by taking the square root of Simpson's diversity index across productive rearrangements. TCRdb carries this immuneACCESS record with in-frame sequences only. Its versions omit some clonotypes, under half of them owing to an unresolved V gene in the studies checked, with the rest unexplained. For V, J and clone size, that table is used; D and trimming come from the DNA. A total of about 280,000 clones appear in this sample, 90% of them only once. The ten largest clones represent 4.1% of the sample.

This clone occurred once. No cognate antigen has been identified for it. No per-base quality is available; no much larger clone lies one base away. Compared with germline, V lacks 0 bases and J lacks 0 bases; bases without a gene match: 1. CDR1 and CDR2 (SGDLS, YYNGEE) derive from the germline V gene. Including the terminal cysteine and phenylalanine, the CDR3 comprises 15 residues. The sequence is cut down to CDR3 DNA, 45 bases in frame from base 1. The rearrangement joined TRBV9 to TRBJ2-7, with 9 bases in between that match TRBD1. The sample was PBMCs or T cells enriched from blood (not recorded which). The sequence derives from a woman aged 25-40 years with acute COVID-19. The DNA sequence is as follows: TGTGCCAGCAGCGTAGGGACAGGGGCCTCCTACGAGCAGTACTTC. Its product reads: CASSVGTGASYEQYF.